The clone carrying this T cell receptor (beta chain) occurred a few times. This sample stems from a study of blood T cell repertoires in COVID-19. J gave up 8 bases and V 3 bases, and 13 bases lay outside the gene matches. CDR3 length: 15 amino acids. CDR1 and CDR2 (germline): SGDLS, YYNGEE. The method was immunoSEQ multiplex PCR; TCRdb's version includes in-frame clones alone and lacks a portion of them. This sample carries some 71,000 clones, 85% to 90% of them seen once, and the ten largest clones take 5.3%. The receptor comes from a man between 50 and 59 years old with acute or convalescent COVID-19. The chain recombines TRBV9 with TRBJ2-5, with TRBD2 matching 7 bases. The sequenced sample was peripheral blood. This chain's CDR3 is CASSAGTAGTSTQYF. The CDR3 region has the DNA TGTGCCAGCAGCGCAGGTACAGCGGGAACATCTACCCAGTACTTC.